What follows describes a single T cell receptor beta chain. The data stem from a study of radiation and T cells in renal cell carcinoma. Data came from immunoSEQ multiplex PCR; TCRdb stores just in-frame clones and leaves some out. The sample holds tens of thousands of clones, 65% to 90% seen once. Indicated time point: blood 2 weeks post-SBRT. Treatment in this sample: 15 Gy SBRT to primary tumor, nephrectomy 4 weeks later. This renal cell carcinoma was of the clear cell type. Trimming removed 5 bases from V and 8 bases from J, with 18 bases in between. This CDR3 has 15 amino acids. The germline V gene has CDR1 SNHLY and CDR2 FYNNEI.

Material: blood, obtained from a patient whose treatment included radiotherapy and nephrectomy. The chain joins TRBV2 to TRBJ1-4; no firm D call. The source is a woman aged 50 to 60 with renal cell carcinoma. The CDR3 loop reads CASSPTVVSWEKLFF. CDR3 DNA: TGTGCCAGCAGTCCAACAGTCGTCAGTTGGGAAAAACTGTTTTTT.